One sample yielded the 31 T cell receptor beta chains listed below, sequenced in a study of CD8+ T cells in alopecia areata. It was cDNA, reverse transcribed from extracted RNA, that served as the sequencing template. Libraries were prepared by immunoSEQ multiplex PCR; TCRdb keeps only in-frame clonotypes and omits some of them. The sample has about 160,000 clones, around 87% seen once. The sequencing here drew on CD8+ T cells sorted from blood, taken at week 0. These receptors all stem from a human donor with alopecia areata.

A single count supports this clone. V usage is TRBV27 and J usage is TRBJ2-7; D ambiguous. The V gene lost 0 bases and the J gene lost 0 bases, with 3 bases spanning the gap. This CDR3 spans 13 amino acids. Germline values: CDR1 MNHEY, CDR2 SMNVEV (reference sequence). The CDR3 bases are TGTGCCAGCAGTTTATCCAACTCCTACGAGCAGTACTTC. It codes for CASSLSNSYEQYF.

V and J are TRBV5-1 and TRBJ1-5; D is undetermined. V lost 5 bases and J 2 bases, leaving 17 bases between the germline ends. Germline CDR1 and CDR2: SGHRS and YFSETQ. The CDR3 has 16 amino acids. The chain's CDR3 is CASRPGQRKGNQPQHF. CDR3 bases: TGCGCCAGCAGACCCGGCCAAAGGAAGGGCAATCAGCCCCAGCATTTT.

This chain links TRBV7-6 with TRBJ2-2; tentative D call: TRBD1 (5 bases). The length of the CDR3 is 16 residues. Deletions cut 1 base from V and 3 bases from J, with 12 bases between. The germline CDR1 and CDR2 sequences are SGHVS and FNYEAQ. The CDR3 sequence is CASSLEGAVDTGELFF. The DNA of the CDR3 is TGTGCCAGCAGCTTAGAAGGGGCCGTGGACACCGGGGAGCTGTTTTTT.

The chain carries TRBV27 and TRBJ1-5; TRBD1 aligns across 7 bases. The length of the CDR3 is 15 residues. CDR1 and CDR2 from the germline V gene are MNHEY and SMNVEV (reference sequence). V dropped 5 bases and J dropped 5; count of bases not matched to a gene: 9. This CDR3 reads CASSPWTGSDQPQHF. In DNA form, the CDR3 reads TGTGCCAGCAGTCCATGGACAGGCTCGGATCAGCCCCAGCATTTT.

The chain carries TRBV5-1 and TRBJ2-7; no firm D call. Trimming took off 0 bases at V and 0 bases at J, with 4 bases between the two ends. The germline CDR1 and CDR2 sequences are SGHRS and YFSETQ. The CDR3 loop spans 13 amino acids. This chain's CDR3 is CASSLATSYEQYF. The CDR3 region has the DNA TGCGCCAGCAGCTTGGCCACCTCCTACGAGCAGTACTTC.

The chain carries TRBV5-8 and TRBJ2-3, with no clear D. This CDR3 comprises 13 residues. Trimming stripped 0 bases from V and 4 bases from J, with 6 bases between. Germline CDR1 reads SGHTS; CDR2 reads YDEGEE. CDR3 loop: CASSLEFPDTQYF. The CDR3, as DNA: TGTGCCAGCAGCTTGGAGTTCCCAGATACGCAGTATTTT.

The rearrangement links TRBV5-8 to TRBJ1-1, with D perhaps TRBD1 (5 bases). This CDR3 contains 13 residues. Trimming shortened V by 2 bases and J by 4 bases, and 9 bases separated the two germline ends. Germline V CDR1 and CDR2: SGHTS, YDEGEE. The CDR3 sequence is CASSLHGTTEAFF. DNA of the CDR3: TGTGCCAGCAGCTTACACGGGACCACTGAAGCTTTCTTT. Filled out from reference TRBV5-8 and TRBJ1-1, the complete variable domain reads EAGVTQSPTHLIKTRGQQATLRCSPISGHTSVYWYQQALGLGLQFLLWYDEGEERNRGNFPPRFSGRQFPNYSSELNVNALELEDSALYLCASSLHGTTEAFFGQGTRLTVV.

Concerning this clone itself: Within the sample, other DNA sequences also encode this same CDR3. The rearrangement links TRBV27 to TRBJ2-1; a weak D match, TRBD1 (6 bases). This CDR3 has 15 amino acids. Deletions cut 6 bases from V and 0 bases from J, with 12 bases between. The germline V gene encodes CDR1 MNHEY and CDR2 SMNVEV (reference sequence). The CDR3 bases are TGTGCCAGCAGCTCCGGGACACTCTCCTACAATGAGCAGTTCTTC. The encoded protein is CASSSGTLSYNEQFF.

Concerning this clone itself: At one end the junction does not follow the germline gene, possibly because of a read error. The V call is TRBV27, the J call TRBJ1-5, with 8 bases matching TRBD1. The CDR3 is made up of 13 amino acids. Germline loops: CDR1 MNHEY, CDR2 SMNVEV (reference sequence). The CDR3 coding sequence is TGTGCCAGCAGTTTATACGGGGGGGACAGGATGGATTTT. It codes for CASSLYGGDRMDF.

The V and J genes are TRBV5-6 and TRBJ2-3, with D perhaps matching TRBD2 (6 bases). The ends were cut back, 6 bases at V and 3 bases at J, with 11 bases in the middle. The CDR3 is made up of 13 amino acids. The germline V gene encodes CDR1 SGHDT and CDR2 YYEEEE. CDR3 in amino acids: CASTWGGTDTQYF. The CDR3 nucleotides read TGTGCCAGCACCTGGGGAGGAACAGATACGCAGTATTTT.

This chain joins TRBV7-9 and TRBJ1-6; TRBD1 matches 7 bases. This CDR3 has 14 amino acids. Per the germline V gene, CDR1 is SEHNR and CDR2 is FQNEAQ (reference sequence). Losses at the gene ends were 6 bases for V and 8 bases for J; bases not matched to a gene: 7. The CDR3 nucleotides are TGTGCCAGCAGTCAGGGGGGGCAACATTCACCCCTCCACTTT. Residues: CASSQGGQHSPLHF. Supplemented by reference TRBV7-9 and TRBJ1-6, the full variable domain reads DTGVSQNPRHKITKRGQNVTFRCDPISEHNRLYWYRQTLGQGPEFLTYFQNEAQLEKSRLLSDRFSAERPKGSFSTLEIQRTEQGDSAMYLCASSQGGQHSPLHFGNGTRLTVT.

V and J are TRBV6-1 and TRBJ2-1; 9 bases align to TRBD2. From germline, CDR1 is MNHNS and CDR2 SASEGT. The junction had 4 bases not matched to a gene; V was cut back by 4 bases and J by 3 bases. CDR3 size: 15 residues. Here the CDR3 reads CASSGRLADYNEQFF. The DNA of the CDR3 is TGTGCCAGCAGTGGGAGACTAGCGGACTACAATGAGCAGTTCTTC.

A word on this clone: The junction differs from germline at one of its ends, possibly a read error. This sequence joins TRBV7-7 and TRBJ2-5, with 9 bases identical to TRBD1. Germline loops: CDR1 SSHAT, CDR2 FNYEAQ (reference sequence). The length of the CDR3 is 15 residues. CDR3 sequence reads: CASSPAGQGPETQYF. The CDR3 DNA follows: TGTGCTAGCAGCCCGGCGGGACAGGGCCCAGAGACCCAGTACTTC.

This clone showed up just a few times. Relative to the germline gene, one junction end is altered; a read error may explain this. This chain uses TRBV7-7 with TRBJ2-7, with D perhaps matching TRBD1 (5 bases). Germline V gives CDR1 SSHAT, CDR2 FNYEAQ (reference sequence). This CDR3 region has 13 residues. DNA for the CDR3: TGTGCTAGCAGCTCCTTCCAGGGCTACGAGCAGTACTTC. Translating it yields CASSSFQGYEQYF. Full variable domain (remainder filled in from reference TRBV7-7 and TRBJ2-7): GAGVSQSPRYKVTKRGQDVTLRCDPISSHATLYWYQQALGQGPEFLTYFNYEAQPDKSGLPSDRFSAERPEGSISTLTIQRTEQRDSAMYRCASSSFQGYEQYFGPGTRLTVT.

As for this clone: Other DNA sequences from this sample encode an identical CDR3 as well. This chain connects TRBV5-4 to TRBJ1-1, with D perhaps matching TRBD1 (5 bases). V dropped 4 bases and J dropped 1 base, with 8 bases sitting between them. From germline, CDR1 is SGHNT and CDR2 YYREEE (reference sequence). CDR3 length equals 13 residues. The CDR3 DNA reads as TGTGCCAGCAGCCTCGGGGGGAACACTGAAGCTTTCTTT. Translation: CASSLGGNTEAFF.

This rearrangement joins TRBV10-3 to TRBJ2-1, with 12 bases lining up with TRBD2. The J segment lost 7 bases and the V segment lost 5 bases, leaving 9 bases of the junction unmatched. Germline V gene lookup returns CDR1 ENHRY and CDR2 SYGVKD. The CDR3 is made up of 16 amino acids. CDR3 DNA sequence: TGTGCCATCAGTCTCGAAGGGCTAGCGGGAGGGAATGAGCAGTTCTTC. Protein: CAISLEGLAGGNEQFF.

The chain links TRBV29-1 to TRBJ2-2, with D unclear. The CDR3 length is 12 residues. Deletions cut 3 bases from V and 4 bases from J, with 6 bases between. Germline V lookup: CDR1 SQVTM, CDR2 ANQGSEA. CDR3 nucleotide sequence: TGCAGCGTTGACGGGCCCACCGGGGAGCTGTTTTTT. It codes for CSVDGPTGELFF.

This chain joins TRBV2 and TRBJ2-1, with D perhaps TRBD1 (6 bases). In germline, CDR1 is SNHLY, CDR2 FYNNEI. The CDR3 sequence is 11 residues long. V lost 7 bases and J lost 12, with 13 bases in between. CDR3 DNA sequence: TGTGCCAGCACAGACAGGCTAGGGCAGTTCTTC. It is translated as CASTDRLGQFF. Looking up the rest from reference TRBV2 and TRBJ2-1 gives the full variable domain: EPEVTQTPSHQVTQMGQEVILRCVPISNHLYFYWYRQILGQKVEFLVSFYNNEISEKSEIFDDQFSVERPDGSNFTLKIRSTKLEDSAMYFCASTDRLGQFFGPGTRLTVL.

The rearrangement uses TRBV29-1 and TRBJ2-5; D call uncertain. The J call may be incorrect, as the DNA end agrees better with TRBJ2-7. CDR3 length equals 13 residues. The germline CDR1 and CDR2 sequences are SQVTM and ANQGSEA. The CDR3 loop reads CSVGSGRDYEQYF. The CDR3 bases are TGCAGCGTTGGATCTGGCCGAGACTACGAGCAGTACTTC.

The J gene is TRBJ2-7, the V gene TRBV7-9; 14 positions agree with TRBD2. Per germline, CDR1 SEHNR and CDR2 FQNEAQ (reference sequence). V shed 4 bases, J shed 2 bases, and the junction held 4 bases outside the gene matches. The CDR3 has 16 residues. In DNA form, the CDR3 reads TGTGCCAGCAGCTCACCGGGACTAGCGGGGGCCTACGAGCAGTACTTC. Translation: CASSSPGLAGAYEQYF.

This clone has a single count. J is TRBJ2-2 and V is TRBV9; tentatively, D is TRBD2 (5 bases). With 0 bases removed from V and 7 bases from J, the gap between germline ends came to 13 bases. CDR3 length: 15 amino acids. The germline V gene has CDR1 SGDLS and CDR2 YYNGEE. The CDR3 sequence is CASSVGSLEGGELFF. The DNA of the CDR3 is TGTGCCAGCAGCGTAGGTTCACTAGAAGGCGGGGAGCTGTTTTTT.

The gene calls are TRBV27 and TRBJ2-1; 7 bases match TRBD2. Looked up from germline, CDR1 is MNHEY and CDR2 is SMNVEV (reference sequence). Trimming at V came to 5 bases and at J to 4 bases, leaving 8 bases not matched to a gene. The CDR3 is made up of 15 amino acids. In DNA, the CDR3 is TGTGCCAGCAGTCCCCCATGGGGGGGTTACAATGAGCAGTTCTTC. It codes for CASSPPWGGYNEQFF.

V and J are TRBV5-4 and TRBJ2-1; 11 bases are a match to TRBD2. The length of the CDR3 is 15 residues. CDR1 and CDR2 (germline): SGHNT, YYREEE (reference sequence). Unmatched junction bases numbered 4, after V lost 4 bases and J lost 4 bases. The CDR3 coding sequence is TGTGCCAGCAGCAGTGGGACTAGCGGTTACAATGAGCAGTTCTTC. Translated: CASSSGTSGYNEQFF.

This chain joins TRBV6-5 and TRBJ1-2; TRBD1 aligns across 7 bases. The length of the CDR3 is 16 residues. Germline-derived CDR1 and CDR2 are MNHEY and SVGAGI. Trimming cost V 2 bases and J 1 base; bases outside gene matches: 7. This CDR3 reads CASSYVGTAYNYGYTF. The CDR3 DNA follows: TGTGCCAGCAGTTACGTTGGGACAGCTTATAACTATGGCTACACCTTC.

Judged by abundance, this clone is medium-sized (0.01 to 0.1%). This specimen includes other DNA sequences encoding the same CDR3. The chain is built from TRBV9 and TRBJ2-7, with 7 nucleotides matching TRBD1. Germline V gene data show CDR1 as SGDLS and CDR2 as YYNGEE. This CDR3 spans 14 amino acids. V dropped 0 bases and J dropped 2; count of bases not matched to a gene: 2. The CDR3 reads CASSVGQGTYEQYF. In DNA form, the CDR3 reads TGTGCCAGCAGCGTAGGACAGGGAACCTACGAGCAGTACTTC.

This clone occurred once. This chain connects TRBV5-6 to TRBJ2-1; 8 bases are shared with TRBD1. V shed 3 bases, J shed 2 bases, and the junction held 1 base outside the gene matches. The CDR3 loop spans 14 amino acids. Germline values: CDR1 SGHDT, CDR2 YYEEEE. The CDR3 nucleotides read TGTGCCAGCAGCTGGACAGGGACCTACAATGAGCAGTTCTTC. Residues: CASSWTGTYNEQFF.

The chain uses TRBV6-6 and TRBJ2-7; D may be TRBD2 (6 bases). CDR3 size: 14 residues. The V gene lost 5 bases and the J gene lost 10 bases, with 21 bases spanning the gap. Germline V gene lookup returns CDR1 MNHNY and CDR2 SVGAGI (reference sequence). CDR3 nucleotides: TGTGCCAGCAGTACAATCGCCGGGTGGGGGGTCCAGTACTTC. It specifies CASSTIAGWGVQYF.

The V and J genes are TRBV10-3 and TRBJ2-7, with 9 nucleotides matching TRBD1. The CDR3 covers 16 residues. Trimming at V came to 3 bases and at J to 0 bases, leaving 6 bases not matched to a gene. Looked up from germline, CDR1 is ENHRY and CDR2 is SYGVKD. CDR3 bases: TGTGCCATCAGTGAAGGGACAGGGAGGGACTCCTACGAGCAGTACTTC. Translated, it gives CAISEGTGRDSYEQYF.

In DNA, the CDR3 is TGTGCCAGCAGTTCCGGGGCTACCTACGAGCAGTACTTC. It codes for CASSSGATYEQYF. This chain links TRBV6-6 with TRBJ2-7; D assignment may be TRBD1 or TRBD2 (5 bases each). The length of the CDR3 is 13 residues. Per the germline V gene, CDR1 is MNHNY and CDR2 is SVGAGI (reference sequence). V gave up 4 bases and J gave up 2 bases, with 9 bases separating them.

The CDR3: CASSPDPGQKYEQYF. For the CDR3, the DNA is TGTGCCAGCAGTCCCGATCCGGGACAGAAGTACGAGCAGTACTTC. The J gene is TRBJ2-7, the V gene TRBV6-1; 7 nucleotides agree with TRBD1. This CDR3 is built from 15 residues. Germline CDR1 and CDR2: MNHNS and SASEGT. Losses at the gene ends were 5 bases for V and 4 bases for J; bases not matched to a gene: 11.

The chain is built from TRBV6-5 and TRBJ2-7; TRBD1 is a possible D gene (5 bases). The V end lost 8 bases, the J end lost 7 bases, and 21 bases lay between the germline ends. Germline assignment: CDR1 MNHEY and CDR2 SVGAGI. This CDR3 region has 14 residues. The CDR3 region has the DNA TGTGCCAGCGGTCCCGGGTCCCGGAAGGGGGAGCAGTACTTC. Residues: CASGPGSRKGEQYF.